The sequence of this TCR beta chain was determined in a study of shared clonotypes between healthy human individuals. TCRdb keeps only in-frame clones here, not all; method: immunoSEQ multiplex PCR. Of around 2,000,000 clones in the sample, 85% to 95% were seen once. There are 20 residues in the CDR3. After removal of 3 bases from V and 3 bases from J, the junction contained 19 bases not matched to a gene. Germline CDR1 reads KGHSH; CDR2 reads LQKENI. The specimen was naive CD4+ T cells sorted from blood. As to subset: CD45RA+ positively selected. J is TRBJ2-7 and V is TRBV18, with 11 bases that match TRBD1. The sequence derives from a young man in good health. The chain's CDR3 is CASSPTSGTGGFGGYYEQYF. In DNA, the CDR3 is TGTGCCAGCTCACCTACGAGCGGGACAGGGGGATTCGGGGGCTACTACGAGCAGTACTTC.